This TCR beta chain stems from a study of low-dose radiotherapy and immunotherapy resistance in tumors (dated by TCRdb to 2022 to 2024). Looking at the study overall: In Cohort 1, 0.5 Gy per fraction was delivered every 2 weeks, and a total PTV dose of 6.5 Gy was prescribed. In Cohort 2, 1 Gy per fraction was delivered every two weeks, for a total of 13 Gy over 26 weeks. Patients were given nivolumab as a 240 mg flat dose every two weeks and ipilimumab at 1 mg/kg every six weeks, with both drugs delivered intravenously. Cyclophosphamide 200 mg/m2 was given intravenously every two weeks, one day before each radiation and immunotherapy administration. Starting on cycle 1 day 1, patients took 300 mg of aspirin by mouth once a day for four cycles. Randomization of trial participants into treatment groups was not performed. Eight patients were included in the translational analysis: three from the first dose cohort and the first five from the second dose cohort.

Reading the label with the study, this specimen's time point is: before trial treatment. The donors took part in RACIN, a single-arm, phase I, dose-escalation trial that combined nivolumab, ipilimumab, aspirin, low-dose cyclophosphamide and low-dose radiotherapy. Eligible patients had advanced, TIL-negative solid tumors. CDR1 and CDR2 are read off the germline V gene (reference sequence) as LNHDA and SQIVND. Trimming at the junction amounts to 5 bases on V and 1 base on J, and the germline ends lie 19 bases apart. The CDR3 holds 17 amino acids from the cysteine to the phenylalanine. The only DNA kept is the CDR3, 51 bases in frame from the first base. First-strand cDNA was synthesized using Superscript III and a set of TRAV- and TRBV-specific primers, so that both TCRalpha and TCRbeta chains were covered. TCRs were amplified for about 20 PCR cycles with Phusion, using a constant-region primer paired with the adapter attached to the V primers. The isolated mRNA was amplified using the MessageAmp II aRNA Amplification Kit, with in vitro transcription performed for around 16 hours at 37 degrees C. mRNA for TCR sequencing was isolated with the Dynabeads mRNA DIRECT Purification Kit. Indexed Illumina adapters were added in a second Phusion PCR of roughly 26 cycles, after which AMPure XP beads were used to purify the products. Deep sequencing of the TCRalpha and TCRbeta libraries was carried out on an Illumina MiniSeq instrument. In the authors' own workflow: Using custom Perl scripts, TCR sequences encoding the same protein were pooled, out-of-frame sequences were removed, and the abundance of each clonotype was computed. Any TCR sequence backed by just one read was left out of the analysis. Shannon entropy, Gini index, clonality, richness, and the frequency of TCRs shared between repertoires were included as repertoire metrics. The raw public reads went through TCRdb reprocessing: fastp at Q25, MiXCR clone calling, in-frame beta chains kept. Merged by CDR3 protein, the rows form single entries marked with the most common genes and DNA. These V and J calls derive from TCRdb rather than the authors' analysis. The sample data list nearly 95,000 distinct CDR3 sequences, and around 9.2% of these were observed just once. Of the sample, 0.95% to 1.3% is held by the ten largest clones.

In its sample, this clonotype was seen many times. The antigen it recognizes is unknown. One base away there is no much larger clone; base qualities are not given. This clonotype was obtained from a male donor with prostate cancer. The chain employs TRBV19 and TRBJ2-3; possibly the D gene is TRBD2, per 7 matching bases. The material was PBMCs, obtained before treatment. The encoded CDR3 is CASSEIRGDTGTDTQYF. The sequence in DNA is TGTGCCAGTAGTGAAATTCGGGGGGACACCGGCACAGATACGCAGTATTTT.